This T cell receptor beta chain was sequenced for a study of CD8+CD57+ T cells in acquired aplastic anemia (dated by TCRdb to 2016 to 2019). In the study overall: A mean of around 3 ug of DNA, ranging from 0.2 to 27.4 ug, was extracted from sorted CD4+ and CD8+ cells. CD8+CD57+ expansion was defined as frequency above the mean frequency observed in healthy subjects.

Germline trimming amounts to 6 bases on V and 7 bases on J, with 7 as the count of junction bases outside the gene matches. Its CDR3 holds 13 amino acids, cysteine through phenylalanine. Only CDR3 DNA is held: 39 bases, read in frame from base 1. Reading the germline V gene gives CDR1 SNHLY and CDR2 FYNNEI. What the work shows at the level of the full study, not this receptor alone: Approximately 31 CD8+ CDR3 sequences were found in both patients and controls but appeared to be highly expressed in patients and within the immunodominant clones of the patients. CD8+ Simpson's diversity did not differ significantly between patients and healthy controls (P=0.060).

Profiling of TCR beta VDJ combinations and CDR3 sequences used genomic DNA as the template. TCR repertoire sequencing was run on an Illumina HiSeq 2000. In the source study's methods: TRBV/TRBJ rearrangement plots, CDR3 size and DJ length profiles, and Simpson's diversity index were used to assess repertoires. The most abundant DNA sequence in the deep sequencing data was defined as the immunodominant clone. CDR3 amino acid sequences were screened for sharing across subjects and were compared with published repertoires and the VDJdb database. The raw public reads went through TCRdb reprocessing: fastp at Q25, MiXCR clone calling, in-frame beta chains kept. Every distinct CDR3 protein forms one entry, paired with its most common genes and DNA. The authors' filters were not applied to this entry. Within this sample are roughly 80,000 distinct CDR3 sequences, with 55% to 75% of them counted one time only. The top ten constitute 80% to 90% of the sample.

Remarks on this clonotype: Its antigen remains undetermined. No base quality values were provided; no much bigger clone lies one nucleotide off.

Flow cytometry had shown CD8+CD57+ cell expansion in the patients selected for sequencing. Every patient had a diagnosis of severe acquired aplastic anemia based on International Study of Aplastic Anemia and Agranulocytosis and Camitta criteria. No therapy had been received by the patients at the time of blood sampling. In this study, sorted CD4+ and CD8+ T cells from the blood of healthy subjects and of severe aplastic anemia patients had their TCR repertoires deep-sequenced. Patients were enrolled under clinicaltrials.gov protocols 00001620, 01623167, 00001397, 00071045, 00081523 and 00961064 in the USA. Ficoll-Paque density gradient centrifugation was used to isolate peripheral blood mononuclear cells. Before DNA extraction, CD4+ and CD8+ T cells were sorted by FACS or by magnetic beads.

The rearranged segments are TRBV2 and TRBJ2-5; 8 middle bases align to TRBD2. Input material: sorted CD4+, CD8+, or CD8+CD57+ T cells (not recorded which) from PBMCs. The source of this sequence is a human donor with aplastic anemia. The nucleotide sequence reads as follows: TGTGCCAGCAGCTCGACTGCGGGGGGGACCCAGTACTTC. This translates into CASSSTAGGTQYF.